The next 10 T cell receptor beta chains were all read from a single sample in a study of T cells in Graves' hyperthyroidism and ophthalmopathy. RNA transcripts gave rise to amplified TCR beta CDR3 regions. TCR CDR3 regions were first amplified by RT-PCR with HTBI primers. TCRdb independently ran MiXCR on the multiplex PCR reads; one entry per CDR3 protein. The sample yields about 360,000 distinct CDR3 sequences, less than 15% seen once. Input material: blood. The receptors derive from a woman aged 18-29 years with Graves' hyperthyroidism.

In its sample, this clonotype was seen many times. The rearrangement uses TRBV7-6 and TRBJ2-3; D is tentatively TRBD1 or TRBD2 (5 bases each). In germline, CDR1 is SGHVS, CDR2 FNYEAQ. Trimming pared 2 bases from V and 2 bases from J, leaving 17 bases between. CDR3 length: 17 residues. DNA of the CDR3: TGTGCCAGCAGCTTATCTGCTCGTGGGGGAGACACAGATACGCAGTATTTT. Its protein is CASSLSARGGDTDTQYF.

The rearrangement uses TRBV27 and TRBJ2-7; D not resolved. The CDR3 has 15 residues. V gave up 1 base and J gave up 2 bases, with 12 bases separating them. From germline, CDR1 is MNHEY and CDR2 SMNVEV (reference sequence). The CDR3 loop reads CASSLYPGPPYEQYF. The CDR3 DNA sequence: TGTGCCAGCAGTTTATACCCCGGCCCCCCCTACGAGCAGTACTTC.

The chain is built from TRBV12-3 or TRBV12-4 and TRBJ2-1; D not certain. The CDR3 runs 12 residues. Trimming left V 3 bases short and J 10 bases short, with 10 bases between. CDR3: CASSFGSWEQFF. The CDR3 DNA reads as TGTGCCAGCAGTTTCGGCAGCTGGGAGCAGTTCTTC.

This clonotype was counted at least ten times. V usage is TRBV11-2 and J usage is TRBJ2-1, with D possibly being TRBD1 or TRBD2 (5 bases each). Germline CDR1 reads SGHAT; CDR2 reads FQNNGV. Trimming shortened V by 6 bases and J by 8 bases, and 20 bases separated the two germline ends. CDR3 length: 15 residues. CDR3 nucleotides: TGTGCCAGCAGGATACCGGGACGATCGCAGGATGAGCAGTTCTTC. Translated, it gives CASRIPGRSQDEQFF.

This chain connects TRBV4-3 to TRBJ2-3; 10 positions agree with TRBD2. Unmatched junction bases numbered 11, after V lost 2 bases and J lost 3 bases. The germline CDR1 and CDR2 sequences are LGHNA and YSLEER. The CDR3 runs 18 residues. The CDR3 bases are TGCGCCAGCAGCCAACCCCCCCTAGCGGGAGTTGGTACAGATACGCAGTATTTT. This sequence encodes CASSQPPLAGVGTDTQYF.

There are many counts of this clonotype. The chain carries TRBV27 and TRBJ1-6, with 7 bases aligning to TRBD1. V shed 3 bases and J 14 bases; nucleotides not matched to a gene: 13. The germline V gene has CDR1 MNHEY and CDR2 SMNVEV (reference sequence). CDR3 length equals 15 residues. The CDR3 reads CASSFAGTVYESLHF. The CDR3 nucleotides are TGTGCCAGCAGTTTCGCCGGGACAGTGTACGAGTCCCTCCACTTT.

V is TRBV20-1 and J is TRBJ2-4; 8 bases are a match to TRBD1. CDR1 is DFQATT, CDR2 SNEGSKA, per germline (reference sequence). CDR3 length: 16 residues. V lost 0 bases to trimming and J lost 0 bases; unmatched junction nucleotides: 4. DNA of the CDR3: TGCAGTGCTAGAGATGGACAGGGAATAGCCAAAAACATTCAGTACTTC. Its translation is CSARDGQGIAKNIQYF.

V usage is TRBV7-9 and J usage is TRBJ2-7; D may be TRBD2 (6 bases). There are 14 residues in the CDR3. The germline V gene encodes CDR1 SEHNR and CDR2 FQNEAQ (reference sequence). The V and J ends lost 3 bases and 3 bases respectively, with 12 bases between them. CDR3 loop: CASSFGSPGYEQYF. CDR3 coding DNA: TGTGCCAGCAGCTTCGGGAGCCCGGGCTACGAGCAGTACTTC.

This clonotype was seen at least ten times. The CDR3: CASSGGHGGANVLTF. The CDR3 nucleotides read TGTGCCAGCAGCGGGGGACACGGTGGGGCCAACGTCCTGACTTTC. This chain links TRBV28 with TRBJ2-6, with D tentatively TRBD1 or TRBD2 (6 bases each). Germline lookup yields CDR1 MDHEN and CDR2 SYDVKM. The V end lost 6 bases, the J end lost 3 bases, and 12 bases lay between the germline ends. The CDR3 covers 15 residues.

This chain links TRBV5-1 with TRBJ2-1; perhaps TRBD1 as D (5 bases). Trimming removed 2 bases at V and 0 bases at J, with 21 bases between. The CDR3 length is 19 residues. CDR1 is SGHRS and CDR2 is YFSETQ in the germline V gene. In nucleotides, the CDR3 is TGCGCCAGCAGCTTCCCTTACCCCAGGGAAATTAGCTCCTACAATGAGCAGTTCTTC. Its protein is CASSFPYPREISSYNEQFF.